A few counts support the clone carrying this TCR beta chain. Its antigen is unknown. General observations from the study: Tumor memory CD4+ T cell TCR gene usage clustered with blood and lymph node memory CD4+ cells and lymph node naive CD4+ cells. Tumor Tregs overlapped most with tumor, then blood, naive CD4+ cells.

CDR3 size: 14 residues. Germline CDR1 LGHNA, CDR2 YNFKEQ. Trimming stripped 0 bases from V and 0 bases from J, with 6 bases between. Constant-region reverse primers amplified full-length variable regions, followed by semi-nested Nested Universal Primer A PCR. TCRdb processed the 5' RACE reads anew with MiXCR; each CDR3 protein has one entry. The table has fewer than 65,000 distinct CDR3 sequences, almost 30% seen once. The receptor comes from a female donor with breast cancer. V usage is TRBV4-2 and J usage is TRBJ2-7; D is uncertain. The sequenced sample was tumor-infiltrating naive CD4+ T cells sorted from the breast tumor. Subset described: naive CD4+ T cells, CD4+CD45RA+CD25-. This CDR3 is CASSQDDSSYEQYF. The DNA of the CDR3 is TGTGCCAGCAGCCAAGATGACTCCTCCTACGAGCAGTACTTC.